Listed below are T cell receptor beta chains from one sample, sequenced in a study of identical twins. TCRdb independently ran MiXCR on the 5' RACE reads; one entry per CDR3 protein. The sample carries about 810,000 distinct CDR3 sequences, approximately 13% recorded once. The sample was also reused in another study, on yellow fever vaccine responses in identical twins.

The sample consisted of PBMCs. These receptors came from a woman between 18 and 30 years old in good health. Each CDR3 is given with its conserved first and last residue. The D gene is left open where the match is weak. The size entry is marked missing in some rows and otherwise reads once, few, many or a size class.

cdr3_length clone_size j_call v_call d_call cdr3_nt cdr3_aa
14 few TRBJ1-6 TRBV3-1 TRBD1 TGTGCCAGCACCCCCGACAGGGTAAAGGCACCCCTCCACTTT CASTPDRVKAPLHF
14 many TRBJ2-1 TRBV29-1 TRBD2 TGCAGCGTCAAAACTAGCGGGAACTACAATGAGCAGTTCTTC CSVKTSGNYNEQFF
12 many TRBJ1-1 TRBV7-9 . TGTGCCAGCAGCTTAGAGGCTGGAGAAGCTTTCTTT CASSLEAGEAFF
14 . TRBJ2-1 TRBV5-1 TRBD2 TGCGCCAGCAGCTCGACGGGGGGTTTGAATGAGCAGTTCTTC CASSSTGGLNEQFF
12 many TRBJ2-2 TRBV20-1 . TGCAGTGCTAGAGACCCCACCGGGGAGCTGTTTTTT CSARDPTGELFF
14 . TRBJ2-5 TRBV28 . TGTGCCAGCAGTTTCCTACAGCAAAAGACGACCCAGTACTTC CASSFLQQKTTQYF
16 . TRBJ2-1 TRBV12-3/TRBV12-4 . TGTGCCAGCAGTGCCCTATCGGCGCCCCGGCGGAATGAGCAGTTCTTC CASSALSAPRRNEQFF
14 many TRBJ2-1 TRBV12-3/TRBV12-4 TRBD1 TGTGCCAGCAGCCCCGGGACAGGGGCTATTGAGCAGTTCTTC CASSPGTGAIEQFF
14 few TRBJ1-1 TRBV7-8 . TGTGCCAGCAGCGAGAATTGGATGAACACTGAAGCTTTCTTT CASSENWMNTEAFF
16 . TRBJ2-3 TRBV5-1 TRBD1 TGCGCCAGCAGCTTTGGGGACAGGGGGGCCACAGATACGCAGTATTTT CASSFGDRGATDTQYF
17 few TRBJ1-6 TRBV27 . TGTGCCAGCAGAAAGACGACAGCCAGCTCCTATAATTCACCCCTCCACTTT CASRKTTASSYNSPLHF
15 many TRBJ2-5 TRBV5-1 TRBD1 TGCGCCAGCAGCTTCTTAGGGACAGGGCAAGAGACCCAGTACTTC CASSFLGTGQETQYF
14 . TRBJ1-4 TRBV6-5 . TGTGCCAGCAGTTACGACCCCGGGAATGAAAAACTGTTTTTT CASSYDPGNEKLFF
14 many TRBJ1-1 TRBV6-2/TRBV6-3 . TGTGCCAGCAGCCCTAGAGGGGGAATTACTGAAGCTTTCTTT CASSPRGGITEAFF
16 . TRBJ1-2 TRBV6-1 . TGTGCCAGCAGCCGCCTTCTTTCGGGCAAAGACTATGGCTACACCTTC CASSRLLSGKDYGYTF
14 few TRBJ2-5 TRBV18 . TGTGCCAGCTCACCACTCCCGGGGGCAGAGACCCAGTACTTC CASSPLPGAETQYF
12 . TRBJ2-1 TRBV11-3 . TGTGCCAGCAGCTCAGTTGAGAATGAGCAGTTCTTC CASSSVENEQFF
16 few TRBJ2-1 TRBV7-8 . TGTGCCAGCAGCTTAGTCGGCGGGACCGGCTACAATGAGCAGTTCTTC CASSLVGGTGYNEQFF
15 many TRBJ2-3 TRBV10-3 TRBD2 TGTGCCATCGGTTCGGGGTCCGGGGGGACAGATACGCAGTATTTT CAIGSGSGGTDTQYF
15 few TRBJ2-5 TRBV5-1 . TGCGCCAGCAGCTCCCACGGGAACTACCAAGAGACCCAGTACTTC CASSSHGNYQETQYF
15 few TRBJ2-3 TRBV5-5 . TGTGCCAGCAGCAAGGGACTGGCTAGCACAGATACGCAGTATTTT CASSKGLASTDTQYF
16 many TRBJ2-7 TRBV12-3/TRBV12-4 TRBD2 TGTGCCAGCAGTTTAGATAGGCTAGCGGGGCCTTACGAGCAGTACTTC CASSLDRLAGPYEQYF
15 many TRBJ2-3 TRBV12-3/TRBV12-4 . TGTGCCAGCAGTTCATTACAGGGCGGGGGAGATACGCAGTATTTT CASSSLQGGGDTQYF
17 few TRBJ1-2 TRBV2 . TGTGCCAGCAGTGGACCCTTCACGCAGGGTTCAAACTATGGCTACACCTTC CASSGPFTQGSNYGYTF
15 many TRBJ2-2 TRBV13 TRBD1 TGTGCCAGCAGCGGTAGGACAGGGGACACCGGGGAGCTGTTTTTT CASSGRTGDTGELFF
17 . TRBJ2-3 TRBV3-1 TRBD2 TGTGCCAGCAGCCAAGATAAGCGGGGGGGCCTGGCAGATACGCAGTATTTT CASSQDKRGGLADTQYF
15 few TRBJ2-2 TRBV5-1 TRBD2 TGCGCCAGCAGCCGGGCGGGAGATTGGACCGGGGAGCTGTTTTTT CASSRAGDWTGELFF
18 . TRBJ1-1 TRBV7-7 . TGTGCCAGCACCCCCAAAGAGGGCGCGTCGCCCCTCGTCGCTGAAGCTTTCTTT CASTPKEGASPLVAEAFF
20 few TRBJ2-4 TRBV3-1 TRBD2 TGTGCCAGCAGCCAAGGACTAGCGGGGGAGGCAATACTAGCCAAAAACATTCAGTACTTC CASSQGLAGEAILAKNIQYF